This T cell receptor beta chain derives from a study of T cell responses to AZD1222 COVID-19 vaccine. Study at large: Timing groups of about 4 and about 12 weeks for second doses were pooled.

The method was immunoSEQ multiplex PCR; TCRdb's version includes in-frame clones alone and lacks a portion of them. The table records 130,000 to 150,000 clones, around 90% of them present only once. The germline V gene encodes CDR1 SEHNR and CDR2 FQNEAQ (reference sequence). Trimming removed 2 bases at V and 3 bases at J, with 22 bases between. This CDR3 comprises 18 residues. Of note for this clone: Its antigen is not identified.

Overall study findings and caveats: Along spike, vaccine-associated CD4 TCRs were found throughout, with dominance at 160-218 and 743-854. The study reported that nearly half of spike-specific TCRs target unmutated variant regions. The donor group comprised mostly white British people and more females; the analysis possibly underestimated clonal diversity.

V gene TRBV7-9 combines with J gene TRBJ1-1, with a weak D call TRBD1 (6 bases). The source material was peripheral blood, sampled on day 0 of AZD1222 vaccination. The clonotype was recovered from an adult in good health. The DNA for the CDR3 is TGTGCCAGCAGCTTAAATCTTATCGGGGGGCGATGGGACACTGAAGCTTTCTTT. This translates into CASSLNLIGGRWDTEAFF.